The 23 T cell receptor beta chains given below trace back to one sample, sequenced in a study of T cells after yellow fever vaccination. MiXCR, run by TCRdb on the 5' RACE reads, gives a single entry per CDR3 protein. The sample contains about 300,000 distinct CDR3 sequences, around 8.6% of which appear only once. The source material was CD4+ T cells sorted from PBMCs, sampled 5 days after the yellow fever booster vaccination. The receptors originated from a man younger than 35 who received the YFV17D yellow fever vaccine.

This clonotype occurred a few times. The chain joins TRBV7-2 to TRBJ1-2; the D is unclear. The CDR3 covers 13 residues. V lost 5 bases to trimming and J lost 7 bases, with 14 bases between them. Germline CDR1 is SGHTA and CDR2 is FQGNSA. The CDR3 protein is CASSTDPGGGYTF. The CDR3 DNA follows: TGTGCCAGCAGCACGGATCCTGGAGGTGGCTACACCTTC.

This clonotype has more than one count but fewer than ten. The chain joins TRBV3-1 to TRBJ1-6; a weak D match, TRBD1 (5 bases). Germline values: CDR1 LGHDT, CDR2 YNNKEL (reference sequence). The CDR3 extends over 15 amino acids. The V end lost 5 bases, the J end lost 6 bases, and 14 bases lay between the germline ends. The CDR3: CASSLISRVNSPLHF. The CDR3 DNA sequence: TGTGCCAGCAGCTTGATAAGCAGGGTTAATTCACCCCTCCACTTT.

This clonotype was counted between two and nine times. The chain couples TRBV6-2 or TRBV6-3 to TRBJ2-1; TRBD1 is a possible D gene (5 bases). Germline lookup yields CDR1 MNHEY and CDR2 SVGEGT. CDR3 length: 13 residues. V lost 6 bases, J lost 10 bases, and 16 bases lay in between. The CDR3 sequence: CASRGPRYLEQFF. In nucleotides, the CDR3 is TGTGCCAGCAGGGGGCCCAGGTATCTGGAGCAGTTCTTC.

The table lists this clonotype with a few counts. The V and J genes are TRBV18 and TRBJ2-7, with TRBD1 matching 7 bases. Trimming removed 6 bases from V and 6 bases from J; junction bases left unmatched: 8. The CDR3 has 13 residues. Germline V gene lookup returns CDR1 KGHSH and CDR2 LQKENI. CDR3: CASSLGAGGEQYF. The DNA for the CDR3 is TGTGCCAGCTCGCTCGGGGCAGGGGGCGAGCAGTACTTC.

This clonotype came up a few times. The J gene is TRBJ2-5, the V gene TRBV20-1, with a tentative D call TRBD2 (6 bases). Germline CDR1 reads DFQATT; CDR2 reads SNEGSKA (reference sequence). This CDR3 is built from 12 residues. The V end was cut by 5 bases, the J end by 1 base, with 8 bases between. CDR3 in amino acids: CSARDFQETQYF. CDR3 nucleotides: TGCAGTGCTCGGGACTTCCAAGAGACCCAGTACTTC.

This clonotype was recorded at least ten times. This rearrangement joins TRBV5-1 to TRBJ2-1; D is unclear. The CDR3 runs to 14 residues. V was clipped by 0 bases and J by 5 bases, with 9 bases between them. The germline V gene encodes CDR1 SGHRS and CDR2 YFSETQ. The CDR3, as DNA: TGCGCCAGCAGCTTGGCCGTACAGAACAATGAGCAGTTCTTC. Translation: CASSLAVQNNEQFF.

The sample holds many counts of this clonotype. The J gene is TRBJ2-7, the V gene TRBV4-1; D unclear. The V and J ends lost 2 bases and 6 bases respectively, with 20 bases between them. In germline, CDR1 is MGHRA, CDR2 YSYEKL. CDR3 length: 16 residues. CDR3 protein: CASSQLDLVVFGEQYF. The CDR3 nucleotides read TGCGCCAGCAGCCAATTGGACCTGGTGGTTTTTGGCGAGCAGTACTTC.

This chain connects TRBV24-1 to TRBJ2-5; either TRBD1 or TRBD2 may supply D (5 bases each). V lost 10 bases to trimming and J lost 2 bases, with 13 bases between them. Germline CDR1 and CDR2: KGHDR and SFDVKD. The CDR3 spans 13 residues. The CDR3 region is CATGVGKQETQYF. DNA for the CDR3: TGTGCCACGGGGGTTGGGAAGCAAGAGACCCAGTACTTC.

This clonotype has more than one count but fewer than ten. This chain uses TRBV7-2 with TRBJ2-3; no definite D call. V gave up 4 bases and J gave up 7 bases, with 9 bases separating them. CDR3 length: 12 residues. Per the germline V gene, CDR1 is SGHTA and CDR2 is FQGNSA. Written as DNA, the CDR3 is TGTGCCAGCAGCTCTCAAAAGAATACGCAGTATTTT. It codes for CASSSQKNTQYF.

The chain recombines TRBV5-1 with TRBJ1-4; no firm D call. Germline V lookup: CDR1 SGHRS, CDR2 YFSETQ. V lost 0 bases, J lost 8 bases, and 20 bases lay in between. CDR3 length: 17 residues. The CDR3 loop reads CASSLDVAGGMIEKLFF. CDR3 in DNA: TGCGCCAGCAGCTTGGACGTGGCCGGAGGGATGATCGAAAAACTGTTTTTT.

The chain carries TRBV6-1 and TRBJ2-5; 8 nucleotides align to TRBD1. The CDR3 runs 15 residues. The germline V gene encodes CDR1 MNHNS and CDR2 SASEGT. Trimming removed 5 bases from V and 1 base from J; junction bases left unmatched: 6. Here the CDR3 DNA reads TGTGCCAGCAGTCGGGACAGGACCCGCCAAGAGACCCAGTACTTC. Encoded protein: CASSRDRTRQETQYF.

This clonotype was seen once. The V and J genes are TRBV30 and TRBJ2-7, with no clear D. Germline CDR1 GTSNPN, CDR2 SVGIG (reference sequence). V lost 2 bases, J lost 5 bases, and 10 bases lay in between. The CDR3 spans 12 residues. The CDR3 spells CAWSILSDEQYF. For the CDR3, the DNA is TGTGCCTGGAGTATCCTTTCTGACGAGCAGTACTTC.

This clonotype showed up just a few times. This chain joins TRBV7-2 and TRBJ1-2, with 9 bases aligning to TRBD1. Germline V gives CDR1 SGHTA, CDR2 FQGNSA. J lost 8 bases, V lost 5 bases, and 9 bases had no gene match. The CDR3 extends over 14 amino acids. Here the CDR3 DNA reads TGTGCCAGCAGCCGACAGGGGGGGGAAAAAGGCTACACCTTC. Protein: CASSRQGGEKGYTF.

The chain combines TRBV9 with TRBJ1-2; 9 bases map to TRBD1. Germline V gene sequence: CDR1 SGDLS, CDR2 YYNGEE. V shed 0 bases, J shed 5 bases, and the junction held 2 bases outside the gene matches. The CDR3 has 14 amino acids. CDR3 residues: CASSVVGQGYGYTF. The CDR3 bases are TGTGCCAGCAGCGTAGTGGGACAGGGTTATGGCTACACCTTC.

This clonotype was seen more than once but under ten times. The chain carries TRBV12-3 or TRBV12-4 and TRBJ2-2; D possibly corresponds to TRBD1 (5 bases). CDR3 size: 14 residues. The V end was cut by 6 bases, the J end by 5 bases, with 13 bases between. CDR3 coding DNA: TGTGCCAGCAGCCTGGGGCTAAGAACCGGGGAGCTGTTTTTT. Its protein is CASSLGLRTGELFF.

The table lists this clonotype with a few counts. This sequence joins TRBV27 and TRBJ1-2; D remains ambiguous. Looked up from germline, CDR1 is MNHEY and CDR2 is SMNVEV (reference sequence). Between the trimmed V and J ends, which lost 6 bases and 4 bases, there was a span of 15 bases. This CDR3 has 14 amino acids. DNA of the CDR3: TGTGCCAGCAGCCCACTTGGGGTGATCTATGGCTACACCTTC. Amino acids: CASSPLGVIYGYTF.

This clonotype was recorded many times. The CDR3 nucleotides read TGTGCCAGCAGCCGCGAGGGGGGGCCCAAATTAGGGTCACCCCTCCACTTT. This encodes CASSREGGPKLGSPLHF. The chain recombines TRBV6-5 with TRBJ1-6; D may be TRBD1 (6 bases). CDR1 and CDR2 from the germline V gene are MNHEY and SVGAGI. The CDR3 has 17 amino acids. The V end was cut by 6 bases, the J end by 10 bases, with 25 bases between.

This clonotype has more than one count but fewer than ten. The J gene is TRBJ2-7, the V gene TRBV3-1; no reliable D call. From germline, CDR1 is LGHDT and CDR2 YNNKEL (reference sequence). CDR3 length: 12 residues. The V end lost 3 bases, the J end lost 8 bases, and 11 bases lay between the germline ends. The CDR3 is CASSHESRQQYF. CDR3 sequence (DNA): TGTGCCAGCAGCCATGAGAGCAGGCAGCAGTACTTC.

This clonotype was seen a few times. V gene TRBV12-3 or TRBV12-4 combines with J gene TRBJ2-5, with a possible D match to TRBD1 (5 bases). Trimming stripped 4 bases from V and 5 bases from J, with 11 bases between. The CDR3 runs 13 residues. CDR3 DNA: TGTGCCAGCAGTTCAACAGGTGCGGAGACCCAGTACTTC. Translation gives CASSSTGAETQYF.

This clonotype has just a few counts. The chain joins TRBV7-2 to TRBJ2-1; 9 bases match TRBD1. The germline V gene has CDR1 SGHTA and CDR2 FQGNSA. CDR3 length: 17 amino acids. Trimming took 0 bases from V and 8 from J; bases not matched to a gene: 11. The CDR3 bases are TGTGCCAGCAGCTTAGCGTACGGGGGACAGGGCATACATGAGCAGTTCTTC. Its translation is CASSLAYGGQGIHEQFF.

The chain couples TRBV6-5 to TRBJ2-7; D could derive from TRBD1 or TRBD2 (5 bases each). V was trimmed by 10 bases and J by 0 bases, leaving 13 bases between them. The germline V gene encodes CDR1 MNHEY and CDR2 SVGAGI. The CDR3 is 13 amino acids. CDR3 sequence: CATSRESSYEQYF. The CDR3 DNA reads as TGTGCCACCAGCAGGGAGAGCTCCTACGAGCAGTACTTC.

The chain carries TRBV12-3 or TRBV12-4 and TRBJ1-3; D is perhaps TRBD1 (5 bases). CDR3 length: 14 amino acids. Trimming left V 6 bases short and J 4 bases short, with 13 bases between. This CDR3 reads CASSFDSQGNTIYF. CDR3 DNA sequence: TGTGCCAGCAGCTTCGACAGCCAGGGAAACACCATATATTTT.

This clonotype was seen only once. The chain links TRBV7-9 to TRBJ1-2; no clear D gene. Trimming took off 1 base at V and 3 bases at J, with 15 bases between the two ends. The CDR3 extends over 16 amino acids. The germline V gene has CDR1 SEHNR and CDR2 FQNEAQ (reference sequence). The CDR3 region is CASSLGYGSSDYGYTF. Written as DNA, the CDR3 is TGTGCCAGCAGCTTAGGGTATGGCAGTTCTGACTATGGCTACACCTTC.